This T cell receptor beta chain was identified during a study of neoadjuvant anti-PD-1 for oral cavity cancer. Turning to the study itself: Non-progressing patients received a fourth nivolumab dose near day 43, then surgery on days 50-56.

Patients were newly diagnosed with stage II-IVA oral cavity squamous cell carcinoma without prior systemic or radiation treatment. Patients had HPV-negative, locally advanced oral cavity squamous cell carcinoma. Regarding the study as a whole: PBMC Gini-index clonality exceeded responders' in non-responders post-nivolumab.

With respect to this clone: Its specificity is not known.

Repertoires were generated with immunoSEQ multiplex PCR, while TCRdb's copy carries only in-frame clones and drops some. This sample has tens of thousands of clones, with 65% to 80% found just once. This clonotype was obtained from a person aged 35-79 years with oral cavity squamous cell carcinoma. Sequenced material: PBMCs, taken before nivolumab (anti-PD-1) treatment.

CDR3 sequence: CASSQEGRNSYQPQHF. As DNA, the CDR3 is TGCGCCAGCAGCCAAGAAGGCAGGAACTCCTATCAGCCCCAGCATTTT. The V gene is TRBV4-1, the J gene TRBJ1-5; D remains unclear. The CDR3 is 16 amino acids. Germline CDR1 and CDR2: MGHRA and YSYEKL. The V end lost 0 bases, the J end lost 5 bases, and 14 bases lay between the germline ends.